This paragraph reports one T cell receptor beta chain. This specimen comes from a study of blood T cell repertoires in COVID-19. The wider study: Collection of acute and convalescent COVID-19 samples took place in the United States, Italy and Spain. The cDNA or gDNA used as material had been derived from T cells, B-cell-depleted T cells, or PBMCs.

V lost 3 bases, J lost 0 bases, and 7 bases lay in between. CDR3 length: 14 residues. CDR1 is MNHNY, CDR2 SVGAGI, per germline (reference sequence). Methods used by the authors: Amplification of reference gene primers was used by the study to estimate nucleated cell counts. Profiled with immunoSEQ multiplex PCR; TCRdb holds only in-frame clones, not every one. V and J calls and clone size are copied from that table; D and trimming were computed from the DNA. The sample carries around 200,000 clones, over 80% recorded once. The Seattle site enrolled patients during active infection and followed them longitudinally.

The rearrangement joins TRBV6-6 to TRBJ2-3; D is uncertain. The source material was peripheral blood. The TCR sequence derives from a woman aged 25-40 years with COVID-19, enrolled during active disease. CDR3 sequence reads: CASSYGLSTDTQYF. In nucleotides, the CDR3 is TGTGCCAGCAGTTATGGGCTTAGCACAGATACGCAGTATTTT.